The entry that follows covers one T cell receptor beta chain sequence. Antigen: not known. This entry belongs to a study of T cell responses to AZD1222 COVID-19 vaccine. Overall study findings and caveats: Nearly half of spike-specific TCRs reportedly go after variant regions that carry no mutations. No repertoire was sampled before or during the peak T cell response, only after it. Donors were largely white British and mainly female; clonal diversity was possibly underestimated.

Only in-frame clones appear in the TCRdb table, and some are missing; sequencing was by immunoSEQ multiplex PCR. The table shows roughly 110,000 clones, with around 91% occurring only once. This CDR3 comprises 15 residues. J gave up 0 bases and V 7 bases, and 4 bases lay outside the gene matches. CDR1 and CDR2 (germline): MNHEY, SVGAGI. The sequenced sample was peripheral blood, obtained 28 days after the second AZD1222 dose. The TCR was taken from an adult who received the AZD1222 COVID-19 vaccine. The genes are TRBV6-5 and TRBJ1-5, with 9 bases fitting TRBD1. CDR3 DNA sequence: TGTGCCAGCATTTGGACAGGGGATAGCAATCAGCCCCAGCATTTT. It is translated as CASIWTGDSNQPQHF.